This TCR beta chain was retrieved from a study of blood T cell repertoires in COVID-19. Across the study: PBMCs, B-cell-depleted T cells, or T cells provided the cDNA or gDNA that made up the material.

Sequencing used immunoSEQ multiplex PCR; TCRdb keeps in-frame clones, though not all of them. The sample yields fewer than 500,000 clones, nearly 90% seen once. Per germline, CDR1 LGHDT and CDR2 YNNKEL (reference sequence). V was pared by 5 bases and J by 0 bases, with 1 base of the junction left unmatched. The CDR3 is 15 amino acids. This TCR was sampled from a woman aged 18-29 years with acute COVID-19. The sample comprised PBMCs or T cells enriched from blood (not recorded which). V and J are TRBV3-1 (or the pseudogene TRBV3-2) and TRBJ2-2; TRBD1 agrees at 9 bases. The CDR3 loop reads CASSGTGTNTGELFF. The CDR3 nucleotides read TGTGCCAGCAGCGGGACAGGGACGAACACCGGGGAGCTGTTTTTT.